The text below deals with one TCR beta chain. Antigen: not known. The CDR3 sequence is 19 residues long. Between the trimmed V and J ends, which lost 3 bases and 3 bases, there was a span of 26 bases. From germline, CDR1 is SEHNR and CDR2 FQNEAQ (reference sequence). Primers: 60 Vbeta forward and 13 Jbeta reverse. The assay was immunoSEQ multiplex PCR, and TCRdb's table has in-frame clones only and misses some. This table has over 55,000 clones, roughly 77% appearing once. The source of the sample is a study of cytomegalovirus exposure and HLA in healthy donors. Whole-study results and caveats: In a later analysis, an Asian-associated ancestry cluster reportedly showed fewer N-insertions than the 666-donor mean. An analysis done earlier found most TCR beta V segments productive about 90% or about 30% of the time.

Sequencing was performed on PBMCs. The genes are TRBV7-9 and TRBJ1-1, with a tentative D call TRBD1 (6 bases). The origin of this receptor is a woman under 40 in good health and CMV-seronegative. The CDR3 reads CASSLVRGMHSNPHTEAFF. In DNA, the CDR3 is TGTGCCAGCAGCTTGGTGAGGGGGATGCACAGCAACCCCCACACTGAAGCTTTCTTT.